The sequence of this T cell receptor (beta chain) was determined in a study of response to subunit inactivated influenza vaccine. This CDR3 spans 14 amino acids. The V gene lost 3 bases and the J gene lost 1 base, with 6 bases spanning the gap. The germline CDR1 and CDR2 sequences are LGHDT and YNNKEL (reference sequence). TCRdb independently ran MiXCR on the RT-PCR reads; one entry per CDR3 protein. The sample contains about 480,000 distinct CDR3 sequences, approximately 11% of which appear only once. There are a few counts of this clonotype. Its antigen is currently unknown. Notes on the study in general: Authors proposed each seasonal influenza vaccination draws in few new T cells.

This TCR was recovered from a man in his fifties who received an inactivated influenza vaccine. The sequencing used PBMCs from blood, collected roughly 46 days after vaccination. V and J are TRBV3-1 and TRBJ2-2, with D possibly TRBD1 on 5 matching bases. CDR3 sequence (DNA): TGTGCCAGCAGCCACAGGGAGAACACCGGGGAGCTGTTTTTT. Translation: CASSHRENTGELFF. Drawing the rest from reference TRBV3-1 and TRBJ2-2, the complete variable domain is DTAVSQTPKYLVTQMGNDKSIKCEQNLGHDTMYWYKQDSKKFLKIMFSYNNKELIINETVPNRFSPKSPDKAHLNLHINSLELGDSAVYFCASSHRENTGELFFGEGSRLTVL.